This T cell receptor (beta chain) is from a study of graft-versus-host responses after intestinal transplantation. In the study overall: For two to four years after anti-thymocyte globulin induction, all recipients took tacrolimus and steroids.

TCRdb's table, derived via immunoSEQ multiplex PCR, lists solely in-frame clones and lacks some. The repertoire holds more than 25,000 clones, with around 94% as singletons. Study-level findings and limits: Patients who carried graft-donor T cell macrochimerism also had high graft-versus-host to host-versus-graft clonal ratios in their allografts. The marrow of recipients harbored GvH clones, and ileum or blood showed some of them first. GvH clone levels peaked in circulation, and this peak was associated with early post-transplant HvG declines.

As regards this clone: Its specificity is unknown.

The CDR3 sequence is 16 residues long. With 6 bases clipped from V and 3 bases from J, the junction kept 11 bases outside the gene matches. CDR1 is SGHTA and CDR2 is FQGNSA in the germline V gene. The rearrangement links TRBV7-2 to TRBJ2-7; 10 positions agree with TRBD1. This specimen consisted of PBMCs, obtained around 29 days after intestinal transplant. The TCR originated in a human patient who received an intestinal transplant, so some T cells may come from the graft donor. The chain's CDR3 is CASSLNRDRGIYEQYF. CDR3 bases: TGTGCCAGCAGTTTGAACCGGGACAGGGGCATCTACGAGCAGTACTTC.